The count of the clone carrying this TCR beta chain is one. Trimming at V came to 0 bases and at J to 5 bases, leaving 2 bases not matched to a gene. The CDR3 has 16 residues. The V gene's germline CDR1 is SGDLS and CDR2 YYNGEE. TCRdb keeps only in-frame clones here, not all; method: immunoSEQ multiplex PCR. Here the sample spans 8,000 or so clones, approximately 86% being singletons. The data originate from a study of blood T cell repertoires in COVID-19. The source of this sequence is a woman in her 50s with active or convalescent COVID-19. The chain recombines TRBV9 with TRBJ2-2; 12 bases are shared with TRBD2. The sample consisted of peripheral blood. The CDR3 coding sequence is TGTGCCAGCAGCGTAGGGACTAGCGGGGAAACCGGGGAGCTGTTTTTT. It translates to CASSVGTSGETGELFF.